Listed below are T cell receptor beta chains from one sample, sequenced in a study of blood T cell repertoires in COVID-19. Assay used: immunoSEQ multiplex PCR; TCRdb lists only in-frame clones, some missing. The repertoire holds under 200,000 clones, with approximately 86% as singletons. Material for sequencing was peripheral blood. The source is a man between 70 and 80 years old with acute or convalescent COVID-19. The CDR3 runs from the conserved cysteine through the conserved F or W.

v_gene: TRBV7-2; j_gene: TRBJ1-6; CDR3aa: CASSFTPPGHSYNSPLHF
v_gene: TRBV6-5; j_gene: TRBJ1-1; CDR3aa: CASSDRGHTEAFF
v_gene: TRBV5-1; j_gene: TRBJ1-5; CDR3aa: CASSLATGGGQPQHF
v_gene: TRBV7-2; j_gene: TRBJ2-3; CDR3aa: CASSVSQGGQYF
v_gene: TRBV5-1; j_gene: TRBJ2-7; CDR3aa: CASSSPPGQGTYEQYF
v_gene: TRBV7-2; j_gene: TRBJ2-1; CDR3aa: CASSLVERVEQFF
v_gene: TRBV27; j_gene: TRBJ2-1; CDR3aa: CASSHRLDGDEQFF
v_gene: TRBV7-9; j_gene: TRBJ1-1; CDR3aa: CASSPPQGRKGDTEAFF
v_gene: TRBV2; j_gene: TRBJ1-4; CDR3aa: CASSRISGNEKLFF
v_gene: TRBV5-1; j_gene: TRBJ1-1; CDR3aa: CASSLANTNTEAFF
v_gene: TRBV4-3; j_gene: TRBJ2-1; CDR3aa: CASSQSSGIGAYEQFF
v_gene: TRBV7-9; j_gene: TRBJ1-5; CDR3aa: CASSFQGDQPQHF
v_gene: TRBV9; j_gene: TRBJ1-4; CDR3aa: CASSSTGGGEKLFF
v_gene: TRBV5-1; j_gene: TRBJ2-2; CDR3aa: CASSWGLAGGTGELFF
v_gene: TRBV5-6; j_gene: TRBJ1-6; CDR3aa: CASSSPAASYNSPLHF
v_gene: TRBV11-2; j_gene: TRBJ2-7; CDR3aa: CASSLAQTNLYEQYF
v_gene: TRBV30; j_gene: TRBJ1-1; CDR3aa: CAWSPPTGLLTEAFF
v_gene: TRBV5-4; j_gene: TRBJ2-7; CDR3aa: CASSSPGQGQYEQYF
v_gene: TRBV5-8; j_gene: TRBJ2-3; CDR3aa: CASSSPGQGAHTQYF
v_gene: TRBV28; j_gene: TRBJ2-5; CDR3aa: CASRLEGSAAQYF
v_gene: TRBV10-3; j_gene: TRBJ1-3; CDR3aa: CAISTLDRSSGNTIYF
v_gene: TRBV5-4; j_gene: TRBJ2-7; CDR3aa: CASSGTSGGHEQYF
v_gene: TRBV6-2/TRBV6-3; j_gene: TRBJ2-5; CDR3aa: CASSSRVAETQYF
v_gene: TRBV7-3; j_gene: TRBJ2-5; CDR3aa: CASSPRGYQETQYF
v_gene: TRBV7-2; j_gene: TRBJ2-2; CDR3aa: CASSLNRGGATGELFF
v_gene: TRBV7-2; j_gene: TRBJ2-7; CDR3aa: CASSFHIAGAGEQYF
v_gene: TRBV6-5; j_gene: TRBJ2-1; CDR3aa: CASSSQGPSYNEQFF
v_gene: TRBV11-2; j_gene: TRBJ2-7; CDR3aa: CASSLDQSRGYEQYF
v_gene: TRBV5-1; j_gene: TRBJ2-3; CDR3aa: CASKTRGSTDTQYF